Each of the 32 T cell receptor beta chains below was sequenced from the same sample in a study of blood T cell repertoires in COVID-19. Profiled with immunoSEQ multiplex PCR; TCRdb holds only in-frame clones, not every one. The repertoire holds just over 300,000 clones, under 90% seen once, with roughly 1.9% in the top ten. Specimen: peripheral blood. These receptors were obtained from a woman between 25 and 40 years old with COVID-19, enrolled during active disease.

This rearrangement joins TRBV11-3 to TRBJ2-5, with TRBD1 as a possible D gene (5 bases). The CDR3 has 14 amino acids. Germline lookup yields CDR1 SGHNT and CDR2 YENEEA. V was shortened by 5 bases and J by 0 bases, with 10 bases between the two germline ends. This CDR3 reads CASSARQYQETQYF. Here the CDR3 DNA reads TGTGCCAGCAGCGCCCGACAGTACCAAGAGACCCAGTACTTC.

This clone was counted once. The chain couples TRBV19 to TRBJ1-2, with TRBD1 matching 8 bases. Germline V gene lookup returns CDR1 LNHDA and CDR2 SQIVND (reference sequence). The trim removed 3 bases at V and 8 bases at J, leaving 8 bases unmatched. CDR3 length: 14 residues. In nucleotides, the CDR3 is TGTGCCAGTAGTATCCCTTTGGACAGGGACGGCTACACCTTC. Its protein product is CASSIPLDRDGYTF.

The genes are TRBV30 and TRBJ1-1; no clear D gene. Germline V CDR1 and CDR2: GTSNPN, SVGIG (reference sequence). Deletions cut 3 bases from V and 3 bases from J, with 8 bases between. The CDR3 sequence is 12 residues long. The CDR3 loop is CAWRAEDTEAFF. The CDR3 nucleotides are TGTGCCTGGAGAGCGGAGGACACTGAAGCTTTCTTT.

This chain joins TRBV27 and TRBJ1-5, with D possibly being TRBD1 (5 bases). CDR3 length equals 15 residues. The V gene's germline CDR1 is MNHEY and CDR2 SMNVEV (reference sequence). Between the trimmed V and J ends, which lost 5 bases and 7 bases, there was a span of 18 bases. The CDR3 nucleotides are TGTGCCAGCAGTCCATCTATCCAGGGACTCCAGCCCCAGCATTTT. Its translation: CASSPSIQGLQPQHF.

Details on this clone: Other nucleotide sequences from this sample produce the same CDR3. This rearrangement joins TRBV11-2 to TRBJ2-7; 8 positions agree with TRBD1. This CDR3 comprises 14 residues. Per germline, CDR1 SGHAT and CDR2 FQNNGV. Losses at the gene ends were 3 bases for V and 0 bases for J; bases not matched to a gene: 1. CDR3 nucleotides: TGTGCCAGCAGCTTCGGGACAGGCTCCTACGAGCAGTACGTC. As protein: CASSFGTGSYEQYV.

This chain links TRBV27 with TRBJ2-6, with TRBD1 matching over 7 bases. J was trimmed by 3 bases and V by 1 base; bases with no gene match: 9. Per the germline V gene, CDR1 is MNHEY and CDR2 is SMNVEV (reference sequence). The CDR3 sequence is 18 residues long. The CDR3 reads CASSLLGQRRIGANVLTF. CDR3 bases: TGTGCCAGCAGTTTATTGGGACAGCGACGTATTGGGGCCAACGTCCTGACTTTC.

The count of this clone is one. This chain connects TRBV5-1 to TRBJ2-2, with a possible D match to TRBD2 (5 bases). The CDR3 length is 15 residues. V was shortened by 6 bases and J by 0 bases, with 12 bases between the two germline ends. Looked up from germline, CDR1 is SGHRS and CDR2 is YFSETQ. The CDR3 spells CASTFGNSNTGELFF. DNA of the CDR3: TGCGCCAGCACCTTCGGGAATTCGAACACCGGGGAGCTGTTTTTT.

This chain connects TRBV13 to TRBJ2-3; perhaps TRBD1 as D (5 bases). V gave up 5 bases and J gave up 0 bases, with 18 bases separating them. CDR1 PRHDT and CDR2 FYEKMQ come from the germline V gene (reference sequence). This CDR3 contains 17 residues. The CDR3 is CASSQQGETSSTDTQYF. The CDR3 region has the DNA TGTGCCAGCAGCCAGCAGGGTGAGACTTCTAGCACAGATACGCAGTATTTT.

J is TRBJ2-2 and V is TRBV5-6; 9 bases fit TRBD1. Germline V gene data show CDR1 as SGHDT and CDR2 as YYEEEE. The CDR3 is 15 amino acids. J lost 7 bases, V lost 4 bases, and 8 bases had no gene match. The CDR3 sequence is CASSDRTGVVGELFF. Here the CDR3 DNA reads TGTGCCAGCAGCGATAGGACAGGGGTAGTCGGGGAGCTGTTTTTT. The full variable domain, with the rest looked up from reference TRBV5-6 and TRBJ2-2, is DAGVTQSPTHLIKTRGQQVTLRCSPKSGHDTVSWYQQALGQGPQFIFQYYEEEERQRGNFPDRFSGHQFPNYSSELNVNALLLGDSALYLCASSDRTGVVGELFFGEGSRLTVL.

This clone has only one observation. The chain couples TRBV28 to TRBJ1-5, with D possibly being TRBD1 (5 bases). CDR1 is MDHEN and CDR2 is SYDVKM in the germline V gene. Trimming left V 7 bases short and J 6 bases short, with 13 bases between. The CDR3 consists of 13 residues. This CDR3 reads CASTLGGGQPQHF. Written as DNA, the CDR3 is TGTGCCAGCACCCTCGGCGGGGGTCAGCCCCAGCATTTT.

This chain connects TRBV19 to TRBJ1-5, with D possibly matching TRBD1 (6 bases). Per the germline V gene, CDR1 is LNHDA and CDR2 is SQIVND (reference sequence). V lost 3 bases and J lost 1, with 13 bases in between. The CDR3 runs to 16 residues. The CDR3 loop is CASSIHRGASNQPQHF. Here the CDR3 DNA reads TGTGCCAGTAGTATCCATCGGGGGGCCAGCAATCAGCCCCAGCATTTT. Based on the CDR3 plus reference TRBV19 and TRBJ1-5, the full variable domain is DGGITQSPKYLFRKEGQNVTLSCEQNLNHDAMYWYRQDPGQGLRLIYYSQIVNDFQKGDIAEGYSVSREKKESFPLTVTSAQKNPTAFYLCASSIHRGASNQPQHFGDGTRLSIL.

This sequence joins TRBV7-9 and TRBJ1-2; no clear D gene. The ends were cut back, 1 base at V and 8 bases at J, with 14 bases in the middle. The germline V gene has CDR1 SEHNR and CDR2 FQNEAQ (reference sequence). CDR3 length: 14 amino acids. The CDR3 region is CASSLVEGWRGYTF. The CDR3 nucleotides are TGTGCCAGCAGCTTAGTGGAGGGTTGGCGCGGCTACACCTTC.

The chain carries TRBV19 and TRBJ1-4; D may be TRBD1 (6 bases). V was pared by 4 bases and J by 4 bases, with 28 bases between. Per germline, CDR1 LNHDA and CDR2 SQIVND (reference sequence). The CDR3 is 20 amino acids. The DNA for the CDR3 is TGTGCCAGTAGTAGAGGCAGGGGAATCGCAGAGACCTTCTATAATGAAAAACTGTTTTTT. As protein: CASSRGRGIAETFYNEKLFF.

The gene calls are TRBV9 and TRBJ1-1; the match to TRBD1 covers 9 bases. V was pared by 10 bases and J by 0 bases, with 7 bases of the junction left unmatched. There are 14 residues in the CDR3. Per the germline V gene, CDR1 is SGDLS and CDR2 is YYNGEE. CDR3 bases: TGTGCCGGGGGGACAGGGAACATGAACACTGAAGCTTTCTTT. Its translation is CAGGTGNMNTEAFF. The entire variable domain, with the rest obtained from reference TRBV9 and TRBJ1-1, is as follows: DSGVTQTPKHLITATGQRVTLRCSPRSGDLSVYWYQQSLDQGLQFLIQYYNGEERAKGNILERFSAQQFPDLHSELNLSSLELGDSALYFCAGGTGNMNTEAFFGQGTRLTVV.

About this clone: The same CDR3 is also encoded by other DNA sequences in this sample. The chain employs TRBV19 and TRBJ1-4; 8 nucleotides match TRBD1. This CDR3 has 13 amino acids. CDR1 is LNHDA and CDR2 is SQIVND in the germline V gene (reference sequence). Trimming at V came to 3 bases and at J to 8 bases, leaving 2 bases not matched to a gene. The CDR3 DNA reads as TGTGCCAGTAGTATCGGACAGGGAGAAAAACTGTTTTTT. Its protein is CASSIGQGEKLFF. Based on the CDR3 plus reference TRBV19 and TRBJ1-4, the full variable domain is DGGITQSPKYLFRKEGQNVTLSCEQNLNHDAMYWYRQDPGQGLRLIYYSQIVNDFQKGDIAEGYSVSREKKESFPLTVTSAQKNPTAFYLCASSIGQGEKLFFGSGTQLSVL.

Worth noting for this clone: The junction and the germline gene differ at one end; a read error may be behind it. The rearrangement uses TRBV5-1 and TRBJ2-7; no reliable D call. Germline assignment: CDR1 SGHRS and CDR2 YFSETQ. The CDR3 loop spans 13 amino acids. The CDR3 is CASGLKAGYEQYF. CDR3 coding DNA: TGCGCCAGCGGCTTGAAGGCAGGCTACGAGCAGTACTTC.

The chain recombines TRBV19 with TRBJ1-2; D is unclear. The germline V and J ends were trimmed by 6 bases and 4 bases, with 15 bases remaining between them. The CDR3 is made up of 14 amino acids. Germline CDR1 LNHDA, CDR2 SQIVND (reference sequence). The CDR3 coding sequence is TGTGCCAGTAGCCTTCCCAGGATTGGCTATGGCTACACCTTC. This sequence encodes CASSLPRIGYGYTF. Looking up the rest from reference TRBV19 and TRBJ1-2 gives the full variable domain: DGGITQSPKYLFRKEGQNVTLSCEQNLNHDAMYWYRQDPGQGLRLIYYSQIVNDFQKGDIAEGYSVSREKKESFPLTVTSAQKNPTAFYLCASSLPRIGYGYTFGSGTRLTVV.

The CDR3 coding sequence is TGTGCCAGCAGCTTCCGAGCGAACACTGAAGCTTTCTTT. It codes for CASSFRANTEAFF. The chain employs TRBV11-3 and TRBJ1-1; D unclear. The V end was cut by 3 bases, the J end by 1 base, with 6 bases between. CDR3 length equals 13 residues. From germline, CDR1 is SGHNT and CDR2 YENEEA. Full variable domain (rest looked up from reference TRBV11-3 and TRBJ1-1): EAGVVQSPRYKIIEKKQPVAFWCNPISGHNTLYWYLQNLGQGPELLIRYENEEAVDDSQLPKDRFSAERLKGVDSTLKIQPAELGDSAVYLCASSFRANTEAFFGQGTRLTVV.

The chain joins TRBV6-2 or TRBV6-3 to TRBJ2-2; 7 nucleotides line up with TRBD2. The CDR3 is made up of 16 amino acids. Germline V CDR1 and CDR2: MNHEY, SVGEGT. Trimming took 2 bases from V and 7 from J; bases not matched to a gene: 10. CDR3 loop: CASSYPGTTSVGELFF. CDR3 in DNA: TGTGCCAGCAGTTACCCCGGGACTACCTCGGTCGGGGAGCTGTTTTTT.

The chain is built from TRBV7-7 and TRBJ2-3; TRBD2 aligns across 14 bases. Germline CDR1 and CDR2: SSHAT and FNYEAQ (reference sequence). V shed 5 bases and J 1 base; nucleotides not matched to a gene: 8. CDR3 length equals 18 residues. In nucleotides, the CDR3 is TGTGCCAGCAGCAAGGGACTAGCGGGGGCGGAGGGCACAGATACGCAGTATTTT. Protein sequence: CASSKGLAGAEGTDTQYF.

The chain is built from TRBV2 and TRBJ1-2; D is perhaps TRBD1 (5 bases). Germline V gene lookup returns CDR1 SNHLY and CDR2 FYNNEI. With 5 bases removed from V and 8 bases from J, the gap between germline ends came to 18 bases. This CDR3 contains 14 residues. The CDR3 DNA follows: TGTGCCAGCAGTTCCTCCCGCAGGGAGGGGGGCTACACCTTC. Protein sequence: CASSSSRREGGYTF.

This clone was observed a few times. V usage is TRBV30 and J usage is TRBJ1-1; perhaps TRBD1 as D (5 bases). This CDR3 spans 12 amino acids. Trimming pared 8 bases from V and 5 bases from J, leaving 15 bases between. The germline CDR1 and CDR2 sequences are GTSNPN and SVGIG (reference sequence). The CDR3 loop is CAKETRGTEAFF. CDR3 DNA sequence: TGTGCCAAGGAGACAAGGGGAACTGAAGCTTTCTTT.

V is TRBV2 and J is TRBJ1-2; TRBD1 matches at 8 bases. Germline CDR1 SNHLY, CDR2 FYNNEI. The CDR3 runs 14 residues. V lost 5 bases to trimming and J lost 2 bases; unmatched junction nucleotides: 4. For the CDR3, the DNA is TGTGCCAGCAGTCCTCGGACAGGGAACTATGGCTACACCTTC. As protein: CASSPRTGNYGYTF.

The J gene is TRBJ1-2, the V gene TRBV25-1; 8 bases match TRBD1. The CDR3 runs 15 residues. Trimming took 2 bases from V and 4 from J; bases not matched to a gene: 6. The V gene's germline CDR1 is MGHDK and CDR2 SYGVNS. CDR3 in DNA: TGTGCCAGCAGTGAAAGGCGGACAGGGATCTATGGCTACACCTTC. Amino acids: CASSERRTGIYGYTF.

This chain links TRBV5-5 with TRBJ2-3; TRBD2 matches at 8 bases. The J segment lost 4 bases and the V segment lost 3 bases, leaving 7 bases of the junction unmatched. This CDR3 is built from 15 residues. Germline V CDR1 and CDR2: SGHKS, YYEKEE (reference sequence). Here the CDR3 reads CASSSRGGRADTQYF. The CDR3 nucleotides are TGTGCCAGCAGCTCCCGGGGGGGCCGCGCAGATACGCAGTATTTT.

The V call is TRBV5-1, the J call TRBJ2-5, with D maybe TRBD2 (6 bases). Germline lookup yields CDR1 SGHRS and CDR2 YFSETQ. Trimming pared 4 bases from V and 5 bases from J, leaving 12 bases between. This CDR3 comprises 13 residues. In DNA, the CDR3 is TGCGCCAGCAGCCGGGGACTTTCCGAGACCCAGTACTTC. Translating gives CASSRGLSETQYF.

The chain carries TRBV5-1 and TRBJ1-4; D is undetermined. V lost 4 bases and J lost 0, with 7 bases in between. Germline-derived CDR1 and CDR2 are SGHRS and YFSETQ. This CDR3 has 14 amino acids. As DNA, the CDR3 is TGCGCCAGCAGCATACAGTCAACTAATGAAAAACTGTTTTTT. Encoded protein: CASSIQSTNEKLFF.

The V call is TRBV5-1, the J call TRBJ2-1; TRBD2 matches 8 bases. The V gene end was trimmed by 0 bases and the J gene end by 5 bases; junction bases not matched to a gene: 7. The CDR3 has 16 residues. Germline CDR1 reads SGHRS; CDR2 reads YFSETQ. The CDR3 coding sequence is TGCGCCAGCAGCTTGGCCTTAGCGGGATACAACAATGAGCAGTTCTTC. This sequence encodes CASSLALAGYNNEQFF.

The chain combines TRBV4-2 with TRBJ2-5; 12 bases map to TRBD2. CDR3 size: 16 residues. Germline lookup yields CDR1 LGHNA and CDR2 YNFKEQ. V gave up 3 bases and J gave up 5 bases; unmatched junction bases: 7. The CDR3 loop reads CASSQTTSGGWETQYF. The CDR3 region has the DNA TGTGCCAGCAGCCAGACGACTAGCGGGGGCTGGGAGACCCAGTACTTC.

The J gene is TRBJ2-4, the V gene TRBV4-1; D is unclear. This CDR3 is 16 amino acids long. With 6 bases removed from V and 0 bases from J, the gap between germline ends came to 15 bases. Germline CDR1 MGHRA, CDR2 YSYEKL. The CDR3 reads CASRKLPWLAKNIQYF. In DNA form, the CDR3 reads TGCGCCAGCAGGAAGCTACCTTGGTTAGCCAAAAACATTCAGTACTTC.

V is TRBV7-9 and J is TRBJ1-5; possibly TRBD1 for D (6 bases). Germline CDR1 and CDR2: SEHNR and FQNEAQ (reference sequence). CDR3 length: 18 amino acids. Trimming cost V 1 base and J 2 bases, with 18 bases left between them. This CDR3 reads CASSLVGRGPSGNQPQHF. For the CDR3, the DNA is TGTGCCAGCAGCTTAGTAGGCAGGGGACCGTCGGGCAATCAGCCCCAGCATTTT.

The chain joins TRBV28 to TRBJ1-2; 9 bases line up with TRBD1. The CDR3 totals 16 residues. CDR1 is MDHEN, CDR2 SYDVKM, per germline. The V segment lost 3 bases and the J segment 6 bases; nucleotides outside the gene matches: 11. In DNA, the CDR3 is TGTGCCAGCAGTTTCGGAGTGGTTGGACAGGGGCATGGCTACACCTTC. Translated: CASSFGVVGQGHGYTF.